This T cell receptor (beta chain) was observed in a study of CXCR3-negative and CXCR3-positive naive CD8 T cells. Each TRB cDNA library was prepared by 5' RACE (with UMI labels). TCRdb reprocessed the 5' RACE reads; each CDR3 protein has one entry and no DNA is given. This listing includes 55,000 to 70,000 distinct CDR3 sequences. As regards this clonotype: Its target is unknown.

CDR3 length: 12 residues. CDR1 is SGHDN and CDR2 is FVKESK in the germline V gene. Study observations and caveats: Both of the naive subsets showed about the same high diversity, but memory CD8+ cells had much less.

This clonotype was obtained from a human donor in good health. Some clones in this sample may be carry-over from other donors' samples. Sequenced material: memory CD8+ T cells from blood. The V gene is TRBV14, the J gene TRBJ2-7. The CDR3 region is CASSQGRGEQYF.